Following are 11 T cell receptor beta chains from one sample sequenced in a study of radiotherapy plus CTLA-4 blockade in lung cancer (dated by TCRdb to 2017 to 2018). The method behind the library was the immunoSEQ multiplex PCR assay. In its TCRdb copy, this immuneACCESS table keeps in-frame sequences only and misses some clones. Where compared with another copy, unresolved V genes explain less than half of these, and the others have no known cause. This sample lists nearly 95,000 clones; around 83% were detected once. The top ten clonotypes cover roughly 26% of the sample. The material sequenced was peripheral blood, taken from a patient treated with radiotherapy plus ipilimumab. The receptors were sampled from a human donor with non-small cell lung cancer that progressed on radiotherapy plus ipilimumab.

The rearrangement links TRBV6-6 to TRBJ1-1; tentative D call: TRBD1 (6 bases). Germline V lookup: CDR1 MNHNY, CDR2 SVGAGI (reference sequence). The CDR3 is 13 amino acids. V gave up 2 bases and J gave up 4 bases, with 8 bases separating them. The CDR3 here is CASSYQGTTEAFF. The CDR3 coding sequence is TGTGCCAGCAGTTACCAGGGGACCACTGAAGCTTTCTTT.

The CDR3 DNA sequence: TGTGCCAGCAGCTTTGAGACCTACGAGCAGTACGTC. Translated, it gives CASSFETYEQYV. The chain links TRBV7-9 to TRBJ2-7, with D unclear. Germline V gives CDR1 SEHNR, CDR2 FQNEAQ (reference sequence). V was shortened by 3 bases and J by 2 bases, with 5 bases between the two germline ends. The CDR3 contains 12 residues.

The V and J genes are TRBV25-1 and TRBJ2-2, with D perhaps being TRBD1 or TRBD2 (5 bases each). The CDR3 extends over 15 amino acids. The ends were cut back, 5 bases at V and 3 bases at J, with 13 bases in the middle. Germline loops: CDR1 MGHDK, CDR2 SYGVNS. The CDR3 DNA is TGTGCCAGCAGTCCAACTAGAGGGGACACCGGGGAGCTGTTTTTT. Its protein product is CASSPTRGDTGELFF. The full variable domain, with the rest looked up from reference TRBV25-1 and TRBJ2-2, is EADIYQTPRYLVIGTGKKITLECSQTMGHDKMYWYQQDPGMELHLIHYSYGVNSTEKGDLSSESTVSRIRTEHFPLTLESARPSHTSQYLCASSPTRGDTGELFFGEGSRLTVL.

The chain joins TRBV5-1 to TRBJ2-2, with 9 bases lining up with TRBD1. The germline CDR1 and CDR2 sequences are SGHRS and YFSETQ. V shed 4 bases, J shed 7 bases, and the junction held 5 bases outside the gene matches. The length of the CDR3 is 14 residues. CDR3 sequence: CASSRTGELGELFF. For the CDR3, the DNA is TGCGCCAGCAGCCGGACAGGGGAACTCGGGGAGCTGTTTTTT.

The V and J genes are TRBV15 and TRBJ2-3; weak D call: TRBD2 (6 bases). Trimming removed 1 base from V and 2 bases from J, with 10 bases in between. The length of the CDR3 is 15 residues. Germline V gives CDR1 LNHNV, CDR2 YYDKDF (reference sequence). The CDR3 sequence is CATSRVGSNTDTQYF. CDR3 sequence (DNA): TGTGCCACCAGCAGAGTCGGGAGCAACACAGATACGCAGTATTTT.

The CDR3 DNA sequence: TGCAGTGCTAGTCTAGGCTACGAGCAGTACGTC. Translating it yields CSASLGYEQYV. V gene TRBV20-1 combines with J gene TRBJ2-7; D unclear. The CDR3 loop spans 11 amino acids. The ends were cut back, 3 bases at V and 3 bases at J, with 6 bases in the middle. CDR1 and CDR2 from the germline V gene are DFQATT and SNEGSKA (reference sequence).

This chain connects TRBV5-1 to TRBJ2-1, with 12 bases matching TRBD2. CDR1 is SGHRS and CDR2 is YFSETQ in the germline V gene. The CDR3 runs 16 residues. Trimming cost V 4 bases and J 7 bases; bases outside gene matches: 9. CDR3 sequence reads: CASSRTTSGRDNEQFF. The CDR3 nucleotides are TGCGCCAGCAGCCGTACGACTAGCGGGAGAGATAATGAGCAGTTCTTC.

This rearrangement joins TRBV5-4 to TRBJ2-7; TRBD1 agrees at 8 bases. There are 14 residues in the CDR3. CDR1 is SGHNT, CDR2 YYREEE, per germline (reference sequence). Trimming cost V 4 bases and J 1 base; bases outside gene matches: 4. CDR3 in DNA: TGTGCCAGCAGCATAAACAGGGGGTCCTACGAGCAGTACTTC. Translated, it gives CASSINRGSYEQYF.

J is TRBJ1-5 and V is TRBV28; unclear D gene. V was pared by 7 bases and J by 3 bases, with 10 bases between. This CDR3 spans 13 amino acids. Germline V gives CDR1 MDHEN, CDR2 SYDVKM. The DNA for the CDR3 is TGTGCCAGCATAGGAGGGAACAATCAGCCCCAGCATTTT. This encodes CASIGGNNQPQHF. Full variable domain (remainder filled in from reference TRBV28 and TRBJ1-5): DVKVTQSSRYLVKRTGEKVFLECVQDMDHENMFWYRQDPGLGLRLIYFSYDVKMKEKGDIPEGYSVSREKKERFSLILESASTNQTSMYLCASIGGNNQPQHFGDGTRLSIL.

The J gene is TRBJ2-4, the V gene TRBV5-1, with D tentatively TRBD1 or TRBD2 (6 bases each). The CDR3 is 13 residues long. Germline CDR1 SGHRS, CDR2 YFSETQ. Trimming left V 4 bases short and J 16 bases short, with 21 bases between. The CDR3: CASSRGGGNGAYF. DNA of the CDR3: TGCGCCAGCAGCCGCGGAGGGGGTAACGGGGCCTACTTC.

The chain is built from TRBV29-1 and TRBJ1-1; weak D call: TRBD1 (6 bases). The germline V gene encodes CDR1 SQVTM and CDR2 ANQGSEA. This CDR3 comprises 14 residues. The V gene lost 5 bases and the J gene lost 4 bases, with 17 bases spanning the gap. The CDR3 DNA sequence: TGCAGCGTTTTAGGGGGGGCAGGCAGCACTGAAGCTTTCTTT. It translates to CSVLGGAGSTEAFF. Based on the CDR3 plus reference TRBV29-1 and TRBJ1-1, the full variable domain is SAVISQKPSRDICQRGTSLTIQCQVDSQVTMMFWYRQQPGQSLTLIATANQGSEATYESGFVIDKFPISRPNLTFSTLTVSNMSPEDSSIYLCSVLGGAGSTEAFFGQGTRLTVV.